This T cell receptor beta chain emerged from a study of kidney transplant recipient with SARS-CoV-2 infection (dated by TCRdb to about 2021). Taken with the paper, the label for time point translates to: pre-pandemic baseline sample and day 111 after first positive SARS-CoV-2 test. Concerning this clonotype itself: It has no known antigen specificity. A much more abundant neighbour one base away suggests this may be a read error.

Instrument on record: Illumina MiSeq. The peripheral T cell repertoire was profiled for human TCRbeta genes. Under the source paper's analysis protocol: To account for variability over time, differences in clonotype abundance were tested using beta-binomial modelling. Expanded clonotypes were screened against the ImmuneCODE reference database of SARS-CoV-2-associated TCRs and were mapped to viral genome regions. Additional repertoire analyses examined TRBV gene usage, CDR3 length, CDR3 amino acid overlap between time points, distributions of clonotype abundance, and Jaccard similarity. TCRdb reprocessing: public reads trimmed at Q25 with fastp, clones called with MiXCR, in-frame beta chains kept. Under each unique CDR3 protein, matching rows form one entry showing the most common genes and DNA. TCRdb, not the authors, supplied the V and J calls. The sample includes about 250,000 distinct CDR3 sequences, with less than 35% observed a single time. The ten largest clones take up under 9.5% of the sample.

The sample was a blood sample, taken at baseline and on roughly day 110 from a kidney transplant recipient. The TCR comes from a male patient younger than 45 who had COVID-19 and was a kidney transplant recipient. Some T cells may derive from the graft donor when a transplant has been performed.

The sequenced DNA: TGTGCCAGCAGCCGAGGATTTAAGTGCCGAAAGACCTATGGCTACGCCTTC. The resulting protein is CASSRGFKCRKTYGYAF. The sequence is built from TRBV7-7 and TRBJ1-2, with the D gene uncertain. The CDR3, cysteine through phenylalanine, is 17 amino acids long. The sequence is cut down to CDR3 DNA, 51 bases in frame from base 1. CDR1 and CDR2, looked up from the germline V gene (reference sequence), are SSHAT and FNYEAQ.